This TCR beta chain was identified in a study of blood T cell repertoires in COVID-19. Study-level information: Both acute and convalescent COVID-19 samples were obtained from the United States, Italy and Spain. From T cells, B-cell-depleted T cells, or PBMCs came the material, which was cDNA or gDNA.

Authors' analysis steps: Amplifying reference gene primers gave estimates of nucleated cell counts. The assay was immunoSEQ multiplex PCR, and TCRdb's table has in-frame clones only and misses some. V and J calls and clone size are as listed in that table; D and trimming were resolved from the DNA. The repertoire holds approximately 260,000 clones, with about 85% as singletons. The specimen was PBMCs or T cells enriched from blood (not recorded which). The source is a woman in her forties or fifties who had been exposed to COVID-19.

In nucleotides, the CDR3 is TGTGCCAGCAGCTTGGGACGGACAGGGGGCTCCAACACCGGGGAGCTGTTTTTT. Translation: CASSLGRTGGSNTGELFF. The rearrangement uses TRBV5-4 and TRBJ2-2, with 11 bases aligning to TRBD1. CDR1 SGHNT and CDR2 YYREEE come from the germline V gene (reference sequence). J lost 2 bases, V lost 0 bases, and 6 bases had no gene match. This CDR3 region has 18 residues. The full variable domain, rest sourced from reference TRBV5-4 and TRBJ2-2, is ETGVTQSPTHLIKTRGQQVTLRCSSQSGHNTVSWYQQALGQGPQFIFQYYREEENGRGNFPPRFSGLQFPNYSSELNVNALELDDSALYLCASSLGRTGGSNTGELFFGEGSRLTVL.